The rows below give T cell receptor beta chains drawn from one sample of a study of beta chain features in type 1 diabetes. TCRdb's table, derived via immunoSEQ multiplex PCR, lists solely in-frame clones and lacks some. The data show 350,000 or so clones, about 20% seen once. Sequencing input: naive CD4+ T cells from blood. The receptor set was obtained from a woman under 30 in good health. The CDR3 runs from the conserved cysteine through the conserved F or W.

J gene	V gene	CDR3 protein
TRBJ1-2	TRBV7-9	CASSLKGGIGYGYTF
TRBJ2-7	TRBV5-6	CASSSSYEQYF
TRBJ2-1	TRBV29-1	CSVVGQGNNEQFF
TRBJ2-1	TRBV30	CAWRGLAGPNEQFF
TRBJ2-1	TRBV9	CASSPYRGLAGDNEQFF
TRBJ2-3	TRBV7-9	CASRVDTDTQYF
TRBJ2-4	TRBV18	CASSPPGLGINIQYF
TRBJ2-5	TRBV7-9	CASSLAGSVETQYF
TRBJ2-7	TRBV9	CASSVDPGGASYEQYF
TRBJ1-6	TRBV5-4	CASSFNLGGNSPLHF
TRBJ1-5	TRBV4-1	CASSQAGTVVNQPQHF
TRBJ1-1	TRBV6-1	CASSEFVKTEAFF
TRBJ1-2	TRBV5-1	CASSLDLGQGSGYTF
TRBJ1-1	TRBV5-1	CASSLPGTEAFF
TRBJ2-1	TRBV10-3	CAISESAGGSYNEQFF
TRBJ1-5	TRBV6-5	CASSALGTGYQPQHF
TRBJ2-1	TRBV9	CASSVSPRGIEQFF
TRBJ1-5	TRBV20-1	CSARMGQRQHF
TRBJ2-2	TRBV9	CASSLLSAGELFF
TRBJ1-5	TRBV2	CASRGDQPQHF
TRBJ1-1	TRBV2	CASSAGGAGDTEAFF
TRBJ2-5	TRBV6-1	CASRSEGETQYF
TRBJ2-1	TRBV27	CASSKRRATYNEQFF
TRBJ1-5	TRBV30	CAWRGQGAGNQPQHF
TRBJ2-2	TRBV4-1	CASSQESGRSSGELFF
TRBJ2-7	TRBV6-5	CASSWAGEYEQYF
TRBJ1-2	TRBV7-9	CASSFKLGYTF
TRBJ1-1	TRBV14	CASSLFRVPNTEAFF
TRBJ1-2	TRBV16	CASSQSPGSYGYTF
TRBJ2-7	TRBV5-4	CASSLGGGSEEQYF
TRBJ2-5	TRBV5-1	CASRHDQETQYF
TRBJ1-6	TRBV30	CAWSPRTADNSPLHF
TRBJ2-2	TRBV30	CAWTRRQRNTGELFF
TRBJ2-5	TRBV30	CAWSAETQYF
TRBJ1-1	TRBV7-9	CASSRGQRNTEAFF
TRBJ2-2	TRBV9	CASSPGVGELFF
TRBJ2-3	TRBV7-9	CASSFPVTSGRADTQYF
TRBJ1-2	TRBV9	CASSVASSTPYGYTF
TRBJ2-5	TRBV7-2	CASSPGAGETQYF
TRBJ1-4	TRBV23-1	CASLGSLTGVFNEKLFF
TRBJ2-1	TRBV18	CASSPGTGANEQFF
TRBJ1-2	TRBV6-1	CASSRITDNYGYTF
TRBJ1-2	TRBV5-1	CASSLDRGPRDGYTF
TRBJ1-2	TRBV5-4	CASSPDRAHGYTF
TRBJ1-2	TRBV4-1	CASSPPGGGYTF
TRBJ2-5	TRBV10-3	CAISAGLGGIEQETQYF
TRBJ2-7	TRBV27	CASRPANSNDYEQYF
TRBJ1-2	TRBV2	CASSGDIGYGYTF
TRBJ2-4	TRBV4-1	CASSPEGPREGLAKNIQYF
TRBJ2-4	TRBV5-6	CASSPLGGPPIQYF
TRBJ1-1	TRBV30	CAWSKGQTNTEAFF
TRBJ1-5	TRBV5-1	CASSFSPGKPQHF
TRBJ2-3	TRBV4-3	CASSQEGSSSDTQYF
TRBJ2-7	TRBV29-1	CSAAGTSSYEQYF
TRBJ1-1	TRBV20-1	CSASRNTEAFF
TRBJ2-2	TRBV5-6	CASSAGTRNTGELFF